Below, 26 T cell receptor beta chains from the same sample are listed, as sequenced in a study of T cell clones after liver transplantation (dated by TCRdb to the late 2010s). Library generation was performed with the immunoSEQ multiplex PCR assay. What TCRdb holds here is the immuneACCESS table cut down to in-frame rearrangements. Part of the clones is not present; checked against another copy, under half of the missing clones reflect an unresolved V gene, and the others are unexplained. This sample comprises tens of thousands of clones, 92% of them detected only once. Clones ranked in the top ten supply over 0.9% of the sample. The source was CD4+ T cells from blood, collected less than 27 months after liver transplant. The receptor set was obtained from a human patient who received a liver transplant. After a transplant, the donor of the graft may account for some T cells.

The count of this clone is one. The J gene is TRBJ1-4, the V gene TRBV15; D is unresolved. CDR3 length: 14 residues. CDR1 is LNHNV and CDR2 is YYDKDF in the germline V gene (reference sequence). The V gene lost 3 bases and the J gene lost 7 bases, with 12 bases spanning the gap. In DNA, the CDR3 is TGTGCCACCAGCAGCATCATCCTTTCTGAAAAACTGTTTTTT. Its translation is CATSSIILSEKLFF.

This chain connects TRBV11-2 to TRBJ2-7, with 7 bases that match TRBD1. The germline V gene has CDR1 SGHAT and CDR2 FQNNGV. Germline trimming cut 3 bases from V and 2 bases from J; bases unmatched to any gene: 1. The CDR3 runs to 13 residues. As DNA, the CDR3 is TGTGCCAGCAGCTTGCAGGGGGCCTACGAGCAGTACTTC. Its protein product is CASSLQGAYEQYF.

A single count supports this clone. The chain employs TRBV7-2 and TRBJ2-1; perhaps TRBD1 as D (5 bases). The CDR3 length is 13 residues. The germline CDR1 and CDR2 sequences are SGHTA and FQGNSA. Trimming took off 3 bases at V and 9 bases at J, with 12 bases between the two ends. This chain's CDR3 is CASSFRSRGEQFF. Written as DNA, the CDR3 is TGTGCCAGCAGCTTCAGGTCTAGGGGTGAGCAGTTCTTC.

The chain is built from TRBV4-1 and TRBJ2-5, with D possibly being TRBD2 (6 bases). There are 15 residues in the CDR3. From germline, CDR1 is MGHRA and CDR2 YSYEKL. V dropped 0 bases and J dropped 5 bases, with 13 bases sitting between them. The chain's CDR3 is CASSQEERVQETQYF. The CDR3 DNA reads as TGCGCCAGCAGCCAAGAGGAGCGGGTTCAGGAGACCCAGTACTTC.

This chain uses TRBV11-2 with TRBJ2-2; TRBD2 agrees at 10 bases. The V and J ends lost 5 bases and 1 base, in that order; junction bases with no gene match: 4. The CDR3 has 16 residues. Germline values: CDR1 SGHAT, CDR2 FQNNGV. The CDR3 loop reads CASSPRLAGNTGELFF. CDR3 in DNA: TGTGCCAGCAGCCCGAGACTAGCGGGGAACACCGGGGAGCTGTTTTTT.

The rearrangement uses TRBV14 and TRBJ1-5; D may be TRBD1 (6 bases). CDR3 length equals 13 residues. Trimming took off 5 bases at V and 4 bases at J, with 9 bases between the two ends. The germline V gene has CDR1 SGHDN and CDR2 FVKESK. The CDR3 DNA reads TGTGCCAGCAGCGACACAGGGAATCAGCCCCAGCATTTT. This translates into CASSDTGNQPQHF.

CDR3 region: CASSLSWTSGRGDTQYF. The CDR3 DNA sequence: TGTGCCAGCAGTTTAAGTTGGACTAGCGGGAGGGGGGATACGCAGTATTTT. The V call is TRBV27, the J call TRBJ2-3; 15 nucleotides align to TRBD2. V gave up 2 bases and J gave up 6 bases; unmatched junction bases: 6. This CDR3 is built from 17 residues. Germline CDR1 is MNHEY and CDR2 is SMNVEV (reference sequence).

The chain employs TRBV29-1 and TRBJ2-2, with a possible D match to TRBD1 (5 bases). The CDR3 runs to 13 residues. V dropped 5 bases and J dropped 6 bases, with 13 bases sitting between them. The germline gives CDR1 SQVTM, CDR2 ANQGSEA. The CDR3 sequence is CSVQRQTAGELFF. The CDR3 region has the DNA TGCAGCGTTCAGCGACAGACAGCCGGGGAGCTGTTTTTT.

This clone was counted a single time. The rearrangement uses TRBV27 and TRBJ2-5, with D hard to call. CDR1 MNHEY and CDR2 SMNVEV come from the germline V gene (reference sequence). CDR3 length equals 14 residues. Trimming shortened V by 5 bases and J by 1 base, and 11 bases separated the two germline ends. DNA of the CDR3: TGTGCCAGCAGTCATCGTGGGTCCCAAGAGACCCAGTACTTC. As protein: CASSHRGSQETQYF.

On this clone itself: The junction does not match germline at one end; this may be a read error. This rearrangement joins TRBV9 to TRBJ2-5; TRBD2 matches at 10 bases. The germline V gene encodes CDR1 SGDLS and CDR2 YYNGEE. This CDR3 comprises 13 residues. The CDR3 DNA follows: TGTGCCAGTAGCGGGAGGAACCAAGAGACCCAGTACTTC. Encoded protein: CASSGRNQETQYF.

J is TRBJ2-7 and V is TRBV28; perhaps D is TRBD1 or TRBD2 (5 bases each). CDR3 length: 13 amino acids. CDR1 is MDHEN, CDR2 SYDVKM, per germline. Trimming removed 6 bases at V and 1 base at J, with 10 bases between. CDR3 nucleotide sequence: TGTGCCAGCAGCGAAGGGACGTCCTACGAGCAGTACTTC. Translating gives CASSEGTSYEQYF. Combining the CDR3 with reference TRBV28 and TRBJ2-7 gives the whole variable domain DVKVTQSSRYLVKRTGEKVFLECVQDMDHENMFWYRQDPGLGLRLIYFSYDVKMKEKGDIPEGYSVSREKKERFSLILESASTNQTSMYLCASSEGTSYEQYFGPGTRLTVT.

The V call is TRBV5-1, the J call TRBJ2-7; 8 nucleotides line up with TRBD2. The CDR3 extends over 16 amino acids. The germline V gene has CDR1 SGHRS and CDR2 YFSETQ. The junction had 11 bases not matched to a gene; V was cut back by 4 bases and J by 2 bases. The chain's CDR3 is CASSPRAGAATYEQYF. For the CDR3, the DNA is TGCGCCAGCAGCCCGCGAGCGGGGGCAGCCACCTACGAGCAGTACTTC.

CDR3 DNA: TGTGCCAGCAGTTACAACCAGGGGCGTCAGCCCCAGCATTTT. Protein product: CASSYNQGRQPQHF. The V and J genes are TRBV6-5 and TRBJ1-5; tentatively, D is TRBD1 (6 bases). Trimming removed 2 bases at V and 6 bases at J, with 11 bases between. This CDR3 contains 14 residues. Germline V gene sequence: CDR1 MNHEY, CDR2 SVGAGI.

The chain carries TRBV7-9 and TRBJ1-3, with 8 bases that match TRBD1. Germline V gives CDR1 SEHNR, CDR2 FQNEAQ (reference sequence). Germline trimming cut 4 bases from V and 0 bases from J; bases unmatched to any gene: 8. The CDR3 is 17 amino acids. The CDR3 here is CASSSDRASFSGNTIYF. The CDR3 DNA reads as TGTGCCAGCAGCTCGGACAGGGCATCATTCTCTGGAAACACCATATATTTT.

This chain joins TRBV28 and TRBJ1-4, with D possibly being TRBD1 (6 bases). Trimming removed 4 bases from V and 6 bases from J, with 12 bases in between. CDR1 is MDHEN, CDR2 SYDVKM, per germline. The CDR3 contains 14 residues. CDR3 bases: TGTGCCAGCAGTTCCGGACAGATGGATGAAAAACTGTTTTTT. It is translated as CASSSGQMDEKLFF.

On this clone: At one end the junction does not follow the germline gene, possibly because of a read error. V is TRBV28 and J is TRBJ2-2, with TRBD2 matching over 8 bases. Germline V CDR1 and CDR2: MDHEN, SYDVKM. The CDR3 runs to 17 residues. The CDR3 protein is CVSSGRAGLAVAGELFF. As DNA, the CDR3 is TGTGTCAGCAGCGGACGCGCCGGACTAGCTGTCGCCGGGGAGCTGTTTTTT.

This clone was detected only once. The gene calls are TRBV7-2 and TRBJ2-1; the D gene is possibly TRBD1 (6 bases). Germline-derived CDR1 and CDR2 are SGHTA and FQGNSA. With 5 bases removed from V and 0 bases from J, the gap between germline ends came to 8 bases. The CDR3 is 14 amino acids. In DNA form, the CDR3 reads TGTGCCAGCAGCCAGGGGCCCTCCTACAATGAGCAGTTCTTC. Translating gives CASSQGPSYNEQFF.

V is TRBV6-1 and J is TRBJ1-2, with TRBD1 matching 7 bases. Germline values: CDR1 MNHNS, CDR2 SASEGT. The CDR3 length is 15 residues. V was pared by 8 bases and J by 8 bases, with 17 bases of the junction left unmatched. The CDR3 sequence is CASLQQLGQIYGYTF. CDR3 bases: TGTGCCAGCCTACAGCAACTGGGACAGATATACGGCTACACCTTC.

The CDR3 sequence is CSVGDRTNEKLFF. Here the CDR3 DNA reads TGCAGCGTCGGGGACAGAACTAATGAAAAACTGTTTTTT. The chain links TRBV29-1 to TRBJ1-4, with 7 bases that match TRBD1. In germline, CDR1 is SQVTM, CDR2 ANQGSEA. The junction had 2 bases not matched to a gene; V was cut back by 6 bases and J by 1 base. The CDR3 loop spans 13 amino acids.

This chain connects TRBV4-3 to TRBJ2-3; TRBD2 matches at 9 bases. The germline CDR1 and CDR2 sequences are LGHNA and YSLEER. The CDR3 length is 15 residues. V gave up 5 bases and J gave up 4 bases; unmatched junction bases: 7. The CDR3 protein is CASSVGLAAPDTQYF. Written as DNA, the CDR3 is TGCGCCAGCAGCGTGGGACTAGCTGCACCAGATACGCAGTATTTT.

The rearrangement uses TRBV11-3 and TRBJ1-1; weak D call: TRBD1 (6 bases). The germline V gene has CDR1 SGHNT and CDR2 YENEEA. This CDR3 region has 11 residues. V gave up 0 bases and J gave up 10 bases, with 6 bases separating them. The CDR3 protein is CASSLEGAAFF. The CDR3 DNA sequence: TGTGCCAGCAGCTTAGAGGGGGCAGCTTTCTTT.

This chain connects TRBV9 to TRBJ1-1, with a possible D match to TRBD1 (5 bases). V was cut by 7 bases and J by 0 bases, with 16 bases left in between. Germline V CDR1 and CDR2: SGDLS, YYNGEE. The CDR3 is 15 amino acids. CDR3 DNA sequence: TGTGCCAGCCAGGAGATGGGGCGGATGAACACTGAAGCTTTCTTT. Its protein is CASQEMGRMNTEAFF.

The chain's CDR3 is CASSARPGLAETGELFF. The CDR3 DNA sequence: TGTGCCAGCAGCGCCCGTCCGGGACTAGCGGAAACCGGGGAGCTGTTTTTT. The J gene is TRBJ2-2, the V gene TRBV9, with 11 bases aligning to TRBD2. The CDR3 spans 17 residues. V was clipped by 3 bases and J by 5 bases; unmatched bases: 9. Germline V lookup: CDR1 SGDLS, CDR2 YYNGEE.

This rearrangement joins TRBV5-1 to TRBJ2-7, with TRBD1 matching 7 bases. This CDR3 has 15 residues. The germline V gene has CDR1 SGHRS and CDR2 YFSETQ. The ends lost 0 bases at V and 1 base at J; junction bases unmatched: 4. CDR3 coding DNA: TGCGCCAGCAGCTTGGAGGGACAGTATTCCTACGAGCAGTACTTC. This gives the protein CASSLEGQYSYEQYF. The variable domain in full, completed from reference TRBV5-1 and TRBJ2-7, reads KAGVTQTPRYLIKTRGQQVTLSCSPISGHRSVSWYQQTPGQGLQFLFEYFSETQRNKGNFPGRFSGRQFSNSRSEMNVSTLELGDSALYLCASSLEGQYSYEQYFGPGTRLTVT.

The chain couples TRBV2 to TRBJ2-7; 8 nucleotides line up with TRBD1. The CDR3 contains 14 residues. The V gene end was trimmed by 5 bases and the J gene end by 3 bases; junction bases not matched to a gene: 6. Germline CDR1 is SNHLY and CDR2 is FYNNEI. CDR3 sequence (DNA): TGTGCCAGCAGTAACTACAGGGGGTACTACGAGCAGTACTTC. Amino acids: CASSNYRGYYEQYF.

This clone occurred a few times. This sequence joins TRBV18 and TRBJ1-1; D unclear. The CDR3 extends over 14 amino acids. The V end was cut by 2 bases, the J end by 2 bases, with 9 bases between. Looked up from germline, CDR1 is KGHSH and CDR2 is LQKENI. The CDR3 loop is CASSPEVKNTEAFF. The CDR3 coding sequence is TGTGCCAGCTCACCAGAAGTGAAAAACACTGAAGCTTTCTTT.